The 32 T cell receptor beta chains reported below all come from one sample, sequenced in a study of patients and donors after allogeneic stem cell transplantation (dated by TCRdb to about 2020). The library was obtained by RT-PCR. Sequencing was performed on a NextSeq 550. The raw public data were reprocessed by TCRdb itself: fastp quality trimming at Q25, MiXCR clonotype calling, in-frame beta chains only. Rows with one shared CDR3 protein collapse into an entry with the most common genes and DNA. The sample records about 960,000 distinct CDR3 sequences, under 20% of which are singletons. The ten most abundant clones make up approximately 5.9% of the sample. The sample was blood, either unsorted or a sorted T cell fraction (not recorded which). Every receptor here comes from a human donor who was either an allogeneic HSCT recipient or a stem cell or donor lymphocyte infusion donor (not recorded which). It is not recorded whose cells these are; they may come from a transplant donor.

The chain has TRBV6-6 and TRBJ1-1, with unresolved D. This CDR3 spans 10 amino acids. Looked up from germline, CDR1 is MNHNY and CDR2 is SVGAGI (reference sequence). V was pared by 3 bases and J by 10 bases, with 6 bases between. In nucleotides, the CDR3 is TGTGCCAGCAGTTATCGACGAGCTTTCTTT. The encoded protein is CASSYRRAFF.

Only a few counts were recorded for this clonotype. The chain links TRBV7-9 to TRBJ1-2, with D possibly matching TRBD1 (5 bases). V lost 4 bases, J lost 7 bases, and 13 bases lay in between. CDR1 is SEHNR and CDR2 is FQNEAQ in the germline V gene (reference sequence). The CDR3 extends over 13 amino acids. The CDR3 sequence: CASSSPEGLGYTF. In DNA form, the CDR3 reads TGTGCCAGCAGCTCTCCGGAGGGGCTTGGCTACACCTTC.

CDR3 in DNA: TGTGCCAGCAGCCCGAGCGGGAGGGTTGGAGATACGCAGTATTTT. It codes for CASSPSGRVGDTQYF. The rearrangement uses TRBV6-1 and TRBJ2-3, with 10 positions matching TRBD2. The CDR3 extends over 15 amino acids. CDR1 and CDR2 from the germline V gene are MNHNS and SASEGT. The V and J ends lost 6 bases and 5 bases, in that order; junction bases with no gene match: 8.

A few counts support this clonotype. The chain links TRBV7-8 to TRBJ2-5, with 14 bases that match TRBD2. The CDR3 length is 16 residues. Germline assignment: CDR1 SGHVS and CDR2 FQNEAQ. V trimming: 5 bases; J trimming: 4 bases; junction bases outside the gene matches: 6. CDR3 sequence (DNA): TGTGCCAGCAGCGTTCCCGGGACTAGCGGGAGAGAGACCCAGTACTTC. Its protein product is CASSVPGTSGRETQYF.

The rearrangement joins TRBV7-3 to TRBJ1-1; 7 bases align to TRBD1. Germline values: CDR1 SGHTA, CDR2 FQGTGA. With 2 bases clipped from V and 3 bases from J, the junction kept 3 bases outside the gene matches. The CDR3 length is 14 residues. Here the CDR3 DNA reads TGTGCCAGCAGCTTATACACAGGGGACACTGAAGCTTTCTTT. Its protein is CASSLYTGDTEAFF.

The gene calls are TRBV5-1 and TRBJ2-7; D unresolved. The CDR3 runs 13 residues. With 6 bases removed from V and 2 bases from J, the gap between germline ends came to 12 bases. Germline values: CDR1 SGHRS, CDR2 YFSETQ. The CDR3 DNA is TGCGCCAGCACCCTCGAAGGAACCTACGAGCAGTACTTC. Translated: CASTLEGTYEQYF.

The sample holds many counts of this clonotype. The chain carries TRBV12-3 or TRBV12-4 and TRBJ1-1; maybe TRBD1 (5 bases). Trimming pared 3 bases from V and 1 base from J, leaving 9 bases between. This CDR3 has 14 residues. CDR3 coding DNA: TGTGCCAGCAGTTTGGGGACGCCGAACACTGAAGCTTTCTTT. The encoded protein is CASSLGTPNTEAFF.

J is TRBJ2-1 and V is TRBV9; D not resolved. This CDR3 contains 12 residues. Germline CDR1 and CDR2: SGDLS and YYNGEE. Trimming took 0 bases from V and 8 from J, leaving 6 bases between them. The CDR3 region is CASSVEGDEQFF. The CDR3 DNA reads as TGTGCCAGCAGCGTAGAAGGTGATGAGCAGTTCTTC.

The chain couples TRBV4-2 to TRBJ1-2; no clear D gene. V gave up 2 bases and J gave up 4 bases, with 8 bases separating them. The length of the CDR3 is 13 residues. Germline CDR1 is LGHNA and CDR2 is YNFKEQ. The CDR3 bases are TGTGCCAGCAGCCAACGTCAGACCTATGGCTACACCTTC. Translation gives CASSQRQTYGYTF.

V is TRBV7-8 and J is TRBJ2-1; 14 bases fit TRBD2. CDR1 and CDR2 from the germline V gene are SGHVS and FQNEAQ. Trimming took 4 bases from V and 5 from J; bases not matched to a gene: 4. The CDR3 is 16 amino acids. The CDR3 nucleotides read TGTGCCAGCAGCTCAAGACTAGCGGGGGGGAACAATGAGCAGTTCTTC. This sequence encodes CASSSRLAGGNNEQFF.

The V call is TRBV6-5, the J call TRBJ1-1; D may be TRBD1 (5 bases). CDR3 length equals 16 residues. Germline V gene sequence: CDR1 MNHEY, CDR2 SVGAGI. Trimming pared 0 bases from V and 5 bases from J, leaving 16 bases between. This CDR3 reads CASSYSPGGRGTEAFF. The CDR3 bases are TGTGCCAGCAGTTACTCTCCGGGGGGTAGGGGTACTGAAGCTTTCTTT.

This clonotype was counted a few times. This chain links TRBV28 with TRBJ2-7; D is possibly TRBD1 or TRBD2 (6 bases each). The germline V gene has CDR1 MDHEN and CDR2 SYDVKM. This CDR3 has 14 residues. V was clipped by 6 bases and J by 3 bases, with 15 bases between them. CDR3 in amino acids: CASSGGGLRYEQYF. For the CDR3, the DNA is TGTGCCAGCAGCGGTGGGGGGCTCCGCTACGAGCAGTACTTC.

In nucleotides, the CDR3 is TGTGCCAGCTCACCCCCCATGTCTCCGGGCAGGTACCAAACCTACGAGCAGTACTTC. Amino acids: CASSPPMSPGRYQTYEQYF. This chain connects TRBV18 to TRBJ2-7; D ambiguous. CDR3 size: 19 residues. The V gene lost 3 bases and the J gene lost 2 bases, with 26 bases spanning the gap. CDR1 is KGHSH, CDR2 LQKENI, per germline.

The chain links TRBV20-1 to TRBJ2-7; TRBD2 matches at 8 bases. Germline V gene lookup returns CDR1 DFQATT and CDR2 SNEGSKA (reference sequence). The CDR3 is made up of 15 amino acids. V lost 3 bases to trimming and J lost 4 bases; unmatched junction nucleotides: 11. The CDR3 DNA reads TGCAGTGCTAGGGGCACTAGCGGCCCCCTTTACGAGCAGTACTTC. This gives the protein CSARGTSGPLYEQYF.

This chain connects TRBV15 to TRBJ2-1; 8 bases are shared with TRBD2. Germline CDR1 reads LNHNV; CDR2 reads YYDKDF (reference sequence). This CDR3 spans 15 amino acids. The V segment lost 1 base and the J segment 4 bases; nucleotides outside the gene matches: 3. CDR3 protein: CATSRGLASYNEQFF. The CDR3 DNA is TGTGCCACCAGCAGAGGACTAGCGAGTTACAATGAGCAGTTCTTC. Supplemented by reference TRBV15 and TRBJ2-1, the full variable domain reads DAMVIQNPRYQVTQFGKPVTLSCSQTLNHNVMYWYQQKSSQAPKLLFHYYDKDFNNEADTPDNFQSRRPNTSFCFLDIRSPGLGDTAMYLCATSRGLASYNEQFFGPGTRLTVL.

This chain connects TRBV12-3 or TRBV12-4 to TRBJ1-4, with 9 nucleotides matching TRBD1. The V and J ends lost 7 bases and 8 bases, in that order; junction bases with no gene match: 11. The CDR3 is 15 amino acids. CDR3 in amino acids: CASTNVGQGREKLFF. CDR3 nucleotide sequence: TGTGCCAGCACCAACGTAGGACAGGGGCGGGAAAAACTGTTTTTT.

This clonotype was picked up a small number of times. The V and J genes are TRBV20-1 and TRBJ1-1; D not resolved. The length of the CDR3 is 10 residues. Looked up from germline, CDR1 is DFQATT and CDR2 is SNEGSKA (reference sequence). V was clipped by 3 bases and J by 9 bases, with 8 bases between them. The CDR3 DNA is TGCAGTGCTAGTGGGCTTCAAGCTTTCTTT. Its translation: CSASGLQAFF.

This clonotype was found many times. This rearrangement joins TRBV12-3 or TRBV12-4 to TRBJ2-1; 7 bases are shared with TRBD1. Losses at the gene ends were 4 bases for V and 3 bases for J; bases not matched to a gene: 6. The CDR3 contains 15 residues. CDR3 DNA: TGTGCCAGCAGTTCCGGACAGGCGGGCTACAATGAGCAGTTCTTC. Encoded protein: CASSSGQAGYNEQFF.

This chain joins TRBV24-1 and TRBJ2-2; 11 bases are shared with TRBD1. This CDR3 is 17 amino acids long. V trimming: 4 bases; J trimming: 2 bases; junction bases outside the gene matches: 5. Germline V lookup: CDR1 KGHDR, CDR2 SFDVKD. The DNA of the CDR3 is TGTGCCACCAGTGAATGGGACAGGGGGAAAAACACCGGGGAGCTGTTTTTT. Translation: CATSEWDRGKNTGELFF.

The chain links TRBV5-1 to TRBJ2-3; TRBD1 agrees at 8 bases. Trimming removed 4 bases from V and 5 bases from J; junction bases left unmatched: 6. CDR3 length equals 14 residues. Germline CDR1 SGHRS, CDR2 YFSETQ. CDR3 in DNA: TGCGCCAGCAGCGCCGGGACAGGAGGAGATACGCAGTATTTT. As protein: CASSAGTGGDTQYF.

DNA of the CDR3: TGCAGCGTTGGAGGACTAGGCTACGAGCAGTACTTC. Its translation: CSVGGLGYEQYF. V usage is TRBV29-1 and J usage is TRBJ2-7; TRBD2 matches at 7 bases. Germline V gene data show CDR1 as SQVTM and CDR2 as ANQGSEA. The V gene end was trimmed by 4 bases and the J gene end by 3 bases; junction bases not matched to a gene: 3. CDR3 length: 12 residues.

The CDR3 coding sequence is TGTGCCAGCAGCCGGGGGTTCGACAATGAGCAGTTCTTC. Its protein product is CASSRGFDNEQFF. The rearrangement links TRBV7-3 to TRBJ2-1, with D possibly TRBD2 on 6 matching bases. Germline CDR1 reads SGHTA; CDR2 reads FQGTGA. V was trimmed by 5 bases and J by 5 bases, leaving 10 bases between them. There are 13 residues in the CDR3.

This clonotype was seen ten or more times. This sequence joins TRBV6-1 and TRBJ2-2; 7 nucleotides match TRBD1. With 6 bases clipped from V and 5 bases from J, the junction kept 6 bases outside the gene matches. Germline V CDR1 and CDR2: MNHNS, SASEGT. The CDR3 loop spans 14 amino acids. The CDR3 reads CASSIRQGTGELFF. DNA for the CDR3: TGTGCCAGCAGCATCCGACAGGGAACCGGGGAGCTGTTTTTT.

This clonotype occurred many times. The CDR3 DNA sequence: TGTGCCAGCAGTTTGGACAGGGGGCTTGGGAATCAGCCCCAGCATTTT. Translation: CASSLDRGLGNQPQHF. This chain joins TRBV12-3 or TRBV12-4 and TRBJ1-5, with 11 bases lining up with TRBD1. There are 16 residues in the CDR3. V was pared by 3 bases and J by 4 bases, with 5 bases of the junction left unmatched.

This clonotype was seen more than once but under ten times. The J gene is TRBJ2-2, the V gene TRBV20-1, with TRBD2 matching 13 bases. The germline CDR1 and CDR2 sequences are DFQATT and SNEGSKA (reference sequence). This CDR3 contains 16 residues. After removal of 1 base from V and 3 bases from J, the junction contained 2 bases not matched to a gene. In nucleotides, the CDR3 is TGCAGTGCTAGAGGGACTAGCGGGGGAGACACCGGGGAGCTGTTTTTT. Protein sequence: CSARGTSGGDTGELFF.

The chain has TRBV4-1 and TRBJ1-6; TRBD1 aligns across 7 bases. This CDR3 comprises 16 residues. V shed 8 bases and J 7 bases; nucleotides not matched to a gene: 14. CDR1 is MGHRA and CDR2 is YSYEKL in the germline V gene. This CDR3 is CASRRIKGQSNSPLHF. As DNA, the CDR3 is TGCGCCAGCCGGAGGATAAAGGGACAGAGCAATTCACCCCTCCACTTT.

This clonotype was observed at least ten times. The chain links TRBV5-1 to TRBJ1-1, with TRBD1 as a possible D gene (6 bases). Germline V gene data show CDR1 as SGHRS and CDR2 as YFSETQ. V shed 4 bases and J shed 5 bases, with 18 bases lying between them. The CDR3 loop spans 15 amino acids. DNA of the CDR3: TGCGCCAGCAGCCCCGAAGGGGGTGGTGTTACTGAAGCTTTCTTT. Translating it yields CASSPEGGGVTEAFF.

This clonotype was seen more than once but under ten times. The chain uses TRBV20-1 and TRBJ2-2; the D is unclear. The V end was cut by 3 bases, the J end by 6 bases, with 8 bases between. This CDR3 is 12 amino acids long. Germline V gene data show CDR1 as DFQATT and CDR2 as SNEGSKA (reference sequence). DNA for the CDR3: TGCAGTGCTAGTGGTACAGCCGGGGAGCTGTTTTTT. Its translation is CSASGTAGELFF.

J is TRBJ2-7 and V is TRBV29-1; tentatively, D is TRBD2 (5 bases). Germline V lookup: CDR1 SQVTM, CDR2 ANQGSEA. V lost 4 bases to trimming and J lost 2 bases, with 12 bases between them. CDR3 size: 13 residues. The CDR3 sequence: CSVALRRAYEQYF. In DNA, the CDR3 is TGCAGCGTTGCGTTGAGGCGGGCCTACGAGCAGTACTTC.

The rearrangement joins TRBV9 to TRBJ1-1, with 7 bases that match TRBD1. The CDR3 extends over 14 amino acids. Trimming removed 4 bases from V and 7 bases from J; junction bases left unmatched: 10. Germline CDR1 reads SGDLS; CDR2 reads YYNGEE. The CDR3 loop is CASSSDTGDLEAFF. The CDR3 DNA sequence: TGTGCCAGCAGCTCAGATACAGGGGACCTTGAAGCTTTCTTT.

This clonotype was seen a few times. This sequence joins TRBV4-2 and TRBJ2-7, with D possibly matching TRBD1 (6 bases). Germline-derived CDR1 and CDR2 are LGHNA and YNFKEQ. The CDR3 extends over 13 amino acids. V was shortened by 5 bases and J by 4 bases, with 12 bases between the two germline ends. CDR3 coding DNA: TGTGCCAGCAGCTACGAACAGGGATACGAGCAGTACTTC. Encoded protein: CASSYEQGYEQYF.

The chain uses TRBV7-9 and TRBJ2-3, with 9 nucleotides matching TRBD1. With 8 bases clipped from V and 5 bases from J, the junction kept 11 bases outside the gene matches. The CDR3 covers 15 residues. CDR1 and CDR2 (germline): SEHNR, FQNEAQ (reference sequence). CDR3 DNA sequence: TGTGCCAGCCCTGCCCCGAGACAGGGGGGAGATACGCAGTATTTT. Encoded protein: CASPAPRQGGDTQYF.